This is a list of T cell receptor beta chains from one sample in a study of blood T cells in healthy people across ages. TCRdb itself ran the 5' RACE reads through MiXCR, one entry per CDR3 protein. Among about 780,000 distinct CDR3 sequences, about 42% were seen once, and the ten largest hold less than 20%. Sequenced material: blood. The receptors come from a man at least 80 years old in good health. The CDR3 runs from the conserved cysteine through the conserved F or W. The D gene is left open where the match is weak. Size is stated for part of the rows, as once, few or many counts, or as a class when the clone is expanded.

j_gene | abundance | v_gene | d_gene | CDR3aa | CDR3nt
TRBJ2-5 | . | TRBV7-2 | . | CASSLDFWGGTQYF | TGTGCCAGCAGCTTAGACTTCTGGGGTGGGACCCAGTACTTC
TRBJ1-2 | . | TRBV2 | . | CASRGNTDYGYTF | TGTGCCAGCAGGGGGAATACAGACTATGGCTACACCTTC
TRBJ2-5 | . | TRBV29-1 | TRBD1 | CSVDPTGTETQYF | TGCAGCGTTGACCCGACAGGGACGGAGACCCAGTACTTC
TRBJ2-7 | . | TRBV27 | . | CASSVRPRAYEQYF | TGTGCCAGCAGTGTACGGCCTCGGGCCTACGAGCAGTACTTC
TRBJ2-1 | . | TRBV18 | . | CASSRKQSSYNEQFF | TGTGCCAGCTCACGGAAGCAATCATCCTACAATGAGCAGTTCTTC
TRBJ2-6 | . | TRBV7-9 | TRBD1 | CASSFRTGDSGANVLTF | TGTGCCAGCAGCTTTAGGACAGGGGACTCTGGGGCCAACGTCCTGACTTTC
TRBJ2-7 | . | TRBV24-1 | TRBD1 | CATSDTRDRAHEQYF | TGTGCCACCAGTGATACTCGGGACAGGGCCCACGAGCAGTACTTC
TRBJ2-3 | . | TRBV27 | TRBD2 | CASNPGLAVSTDTQYF | TGTGCCAGCAACCCCGGGCTAGCGGTTAGCACAGATACGCAGTATTTT
TRBJ1-1 | . | TRBV14 | . | CASSQRTGNTEAFF | TGTGCCAGCAGCCAACGGACCGGGAACACTGAAGCTTTCTTT
TRBJ2-1 | few | TRBV28 | TRBD2 | CASSLPGLATHNEQFF | TGTGCCAGCAGCCTTCCGGGACTAGCCACCCACAATGAGCAGTTCTTC
TRBJ1-1 | . | TRBV20-1 | . | CSARIGGGDTEAFF | TGCAGTGCTAGAATAGGTGGGGGGGACACTGAAGCTTTCTTT
TRBJ2-3 | few | TRBV21-1 | . | CASSKGGLGGGYTDTQYF | TGTGCCAGCAGCAAAGGAGGCCTAGGGGGAGGCTATACAGATACGCAGTATTTT
TRBJ2-1 | few | TRBV7-8 | . | CASSFTPERNEQFF | TGTGCCAGCAGCTTTACTCCAGAGCGAAATGAGCAGTTCTTC
TRBJ1-5 | . | TRBV25-1 | . | CASSEVSGAFDQPQHF | TGTGCCAGCAGTGAAGTTTCAGGGGCCTTCGATCAGCCCCAGCATTTT
TRBJ1-2 | few | TRBV2 | TRBD1 | CASRIQGANGYTF | TGTGCCAGCAGGATACAGGGGGCGAATGGCTACACCTTC
TRBJ1-5 | . | TRBV19 | . | CASSLQGPRGNQPQHF | TGTGCCAGTAGTCTACAGGGCCCTCGGGGCAATCAGCCCCAGCATTTT
TRBJ2-1 | . | TRBV6-5 | TRBD1 | CASSYSTQGACNEQFF | TGTGCCAGCAGTTACTCGACCCAGGGGGCTTGCAATGAGCAGTTCTTC
TRBJ2-3 | . | TRBV12-3/TRBV12-4 | TRBD1 | CASSQKTGGWSGDTQYF | TGTGCCAGCAGCCAGAAGACAGGGGGCTGGTCGGGGGATACGCAGTATTTT
TRBJ1-3 | . | TRBV4-3 | . | CASSQRWDVGNTIYF | TGCGCCAGCAGCCAACGGTGGGATGTTGGAAACACCATATATTTT
TRBJ2-3 | . | TRBV7-2 | TRBD1 | CASSSRQGAADTQYF | TGTGCCAGCAGCTCCCGACAGGGGGCTGCAGATACGCAGTATTTT
TRBJ2-4 | once | TRBV12-3/TRBV12-4 | TRBD1 | CASSSGTGKLAKNIQYF | TGTGCCAGCAGTTCAGGGACAGGGAAATTAGCCAAAAACATTCAGTACTTC
TRBJ2-1 | . | TRBV2 | TRBD2 | CASTPLAAGYNEQFF | TGTGCCAGCACTCCACTAGCGGCCGGCTACAATGAGCAGTTCTTC
TRBJ1-1 | . | TRBV9 | TRBD1 | CASSGRTGVNTEAFF | TGTGCCAGCAGCGGAAGGACAGGGGTTAACACTGAAGCTTTCTTT
TRBJ1-4 | . | TRBV28 | . | CASSIQGHRATNEKLFF | TGTGCCAGCAGCATACAGGGCCATCGGGCAACTAATGAAAAACTGTTTTTT
TRBJ1-2 | few | TRBV12-3/TRBV12-4 | TRBD1 | CASRYATGDYGYTF | TGTGCCAGCAGGTACGCGACAGGGGACTATGGCTACACCTTC
TRBJ2-1 | . | TRBV6-5 | TRBD1 | CASSYIEDRDNEQFF | TGTGCCAGCAGTTACATCGAGGACAGGGATAATGAGCAGTTCTTC
TRBJ2-7 | many | TRBV29-1 | . | CSGTRGSGYEQYF | TGCAGCGGTACGCGGGGTAGCGGATACGAGCAGTACTTC
TRBJ2-1 | . | TRBV7-9 | TRBD2 | CASSLMASGINEQFF | TGTGCCAGCAGCTTAATGGCTAGCGGAATAAATGAGCAGTTCTTC
TRBJ2-6 | many | TRBV7-3 | . | CASSFLDSGANVLTF | TGTGCCAGCAGCTTTTTGGATTCGGGGGCCAACGTCCTGACTTTC
TRBJ1-3 | . | TRBV12-3/TRBV12-4 | . | CATKQSSGNTIYF | TGTGCCACCAAACAGAGCTCTGGAAACACCATATATTTT
TRBJ2-1 | . | TRBV12-3/TRBV12-4 | . | CASSWTRYNEQFF | TGTGCCAGCAGTTGGACGAGGTACAATGAGCAGTTCTTC
TRBJ2-7 | . | TRBV20-1 | TRBD2 | CSAVLAGRAYEQYF | TGCAGTGCTGTGCTAGCTGGGAGGGCCTACGAGCAGTACTTC
TRBJ2-7 | . | TRBV9 | . | CASSVGPGEGYEQYF | TGTGCCAGCAGCGTAGGACCAGGGGAAGGCTACGAGCAGTACTTC
TRBJ2-7 | few | TRBV11-3 | . | CASSSYRDYEQYF | TGTGCCAGCAGCAGTTACAGAGACTACGAGCAGTACTTC
TRBJ2-7 | many | TRBV7-2 | TRBD2 | CASSLDIRLAGGSYEQYF | TGTGCCAGCAGCTTAGATATACGGCTAGCGGGAGGGTCCTACGAGCAGTACTTC
TRBJ2-2 | . | TRBV20-1 | TRBD1 | CSAETRDRGRNTGELFF | TGCAGTGCTGAAACCCGGGACAGGGGGCGAAACACCGGGGAGCTGTTTTTT
TRBJ2-1 | . | TRBV2 | TRBD1 | CASRTGEFNEQFF | TGTGCCAGCAGAACAGGGGAATTCAATGAGCAGTTCTTC
TRBJ2-5 | few | TRBV20-1 | TRBD1 | CSATDRGTGSETQYF | TGCAGTGCTACAGACAGGGGAACGGGAAGTGAGACCCAGTACTTC
TRBJ1-2 | . | TRBV12-3/TRBV12-4 | TRBD1 | CASSLQDRGYGYTF | TGTGCCAGCAGTTTACAGGACAGGGGCTATGGCTACACCTTC
TRBJ1-6 | . | TRBV27 | . | CASRLTGGVSPLHF | TGTGCCAGCAGGCTCACAGGCGGGGTTTCACCCCTCCACTTT
TRBJ1-2 | . | TRBV14 | . | CASSQGRGGNYGYTF | TGTGCCAGCAGCCAAGGAAGGGGGGGCAACTATGGCTACACCTTC
TRBJ2-1 | few | TRBV7-6 | . | CASSLPGQSNEQFF | TGTGCCAGCAGCTTACCGGGGCAGAGCAATGAGCAGTTCTTC
TRBJ2-3 | . | TRBV6-4 | TRBD2 | CASSEQAGATDTQYF | TGTGCCAGCAGCGAACAAGCGGGAGCCACAGATACGCAGTATTTT
TRBJ1-4 | . | TRBV29-1 | . | CSVTGTLTNEKLFF | TGCAGCGTTACCGGGACACTAACTAATGAAAAACTGTTTTTT
TRBJ2-1 | . | TRBV5-1 | TRBD2 | CASSVTPSGSTYNEQFF | TGCGCCAGCAGCGTAACTCCTAGCGGGAGCACTTACAATGAGCAGTTCTTC
TRBJ2-7 | . | TRBV5-4 | TRBD2 | CASSGASGSYEQYF | TGTGCCAGCAGCGGGGCTAGCGGGTCCTACGAGCAGTACTTC
TRBJ2-5 | many | TRBV20-1 | . | CSARTEETQYF | TGCAGTGCCAGGACAGAAGAGACCCAGTACTTC
TRBJ2-1 | few | TRBV12-3/TRBV12-4 | TRBD2 | CASSYSGGSSYNEQFF | TGTGCCAGCAGTTATTCAGGCGGGAGCTCCTACAATGAGCAGTTTTTC
TRBJ2-3 | few | TRBV20-1 | TRBD2 | CSARGLAGVTDTQYF | TGCAGTGCTAGGGGACTAGCGGGAGTAACAGATACGCAGTATTTT
TRBJ2-5 | . | TRBV7-2 | . | CASSLAELGTQYF | TGTGCCAGCAGCTTAGCTGAACTGGGGACCCAGTACTTC
TRBJ2-7 | once | TRBV27 | . | CASSQIRTRVHEQYF | TGTGCCAGCAGTCAGATCCGTACAAGAGTCCACGAGCAGTACTTC
TRBJ1-4 | . | TRBV5-1 | . | CASSGGLTGGEKLFF | TGCGCCAGCAGCGGGGGTCTGACAGGCGGTGAAAAACTGTTTTTT